This note documents a single T cell receptor beta chain sequence. The antigen is unknown. The sample originates from a study of T cells expressing NK-cell markers. Study-level information: Obtained from sorted CD3+CD56+NKG2C+, CD3+CD56+NKG2C- and CD3+CD56-NKG2C+ T cells were the TCR beta repertoires. Overall study results and limits: These clonotypes additionally ranked first within the CD3+CD56-NKG2C+ fraction of a handful of donors. Certain NKG2C+ T cell clones were expanded, and their HCMV specificity remained unclear.

Germline V lookup: CDR1 LGHNA, CDR2 YSLEER. The CDR3 consists of 14 residues. UMI-tagged 5'RACE template switching yielded the TCR beta cDNA. TCRdb reprocessed the 5' RACE reads and stores each CDR3 protein as one record, lacking DNA. The ten top clones account for 7.3%, within a sample of some 410,000 distinct CDR3 sequences. The source material was blood T cells: a sorted CD56 or NKG2C T cell subset, CD4+ or CD8+ T cells, or bulk PBMC T cells (not recorded which). The chain joins TRBV4-3 to TRBJ2-1; TCRdb's assignment of TRBD2 cannot be checked, as there is no DNA. This receptor was obtained from a woman between 18 and 75 years old in good health. CDR3 sequence reads: CASSPSAEDNEQFF.